These T cell receptor beta chains were read from a single sample in a study of cytomegalovirus exposure and HLA in healthy donors. Profiled with immunoSEQ multiplex PCR; TCRdb holds only in-frame clones, not every one. The sample carries over 150,000 clones, roughly 80% recorded once. Sequences were obtained from PBMCs. The receptor set was obtained from a woman aged 18-30 years in good health and CMV-seronegative. Each CDR3 is given with its conserved first and last residue. D genes are given only for firm matches. Part of the rows lack a size; the others show once, few, many or a class for expanded clones.

d_call	v_call	j_call	clone_size	cdr3_aa	cdr3_nt
NA	TRBV5-1	TRBJ2-7	NA	CASSLEGRGYEQYF	TGCGCCAGCAGCTTGGAAGGCAGGGGCTACGAGCAGTACTTC
TRBD1	TRBV6-5	TRBJ1-6	NA	CASSQGVSNSPLHF	TGTGCCAGCAGCCAGGGGGTGAGTAATTCACCCCTCCACTTT
TRBD1	TRBV7-7	TRBJ2-7	NA	CASSLSATGGYEQYF	TGTGCTAGCAGCTTATCGGCGACAGGGGGCTACGAGCAGTACTTC
TRBD2	TRBV19	TRBJ2-5	NA	CASSFRTSGGETQYF	TGTGCCAGTAGTTTCCGGACTAGCGGGGGGGAGACCCAGTACTTC
NA	TRBV7-9	TRBJ2-1	NA	CASSLARLIQKDEQFF	TGTGCCAGCAGCTTAGCGCGGCTGATCCAAAAGGATGAGCAGTTCTTC
TRBD1	TRBV29-1	TRBJ2-1	NA	CSVEDPDRSSYNEQFF	TGCAGCGTTGAAGACCCGGACAGGAGCTCCTACAATGAGCAGTTCTTC
NA	TRBV27	TRBJ1-4	NA	CASSLKYRGANEKLFF	TGTGCCAGCAGTTTAAAGTACCGGGGGGCTAATGAAAAACTGTTTTTT
NA	TRBV4-3	TRBJ2-1	NA	CASSQETGPYNEQFF	TGCGCCAGCAGCCAAGAAACAGGGCCATACAATGAGCAGTTCTTC
NA	TRBV4-2	TRBJ2-1	NA	CASSQGSSNEQFF	TGTGCCAGCAGCCAAGGGTCTAGCAATGAGCAGTTCTTC
TRBD1	TRBV10-3	TRBJ1-1	NA	CAISHQETGTHTEAFF	TGTGCCATCAGTCATCAAGAGACAGGGACGCACACTGAAGCTTTCTTT
NA	TRBV25-1	TRBJ2-2	NA	CASSEAGRRGTGELFF	TGTGCCAGCAGTGAAGCCGGGCGGAGGGGCACCGGGGAGCTGTTTTTT
NA	TRBV28	TRBJ1-1	NA	CASSVGGSRGNTEAFF	TGTGCCAGCAGTGTCGGAGGTAGTCGAGGGAACACTGAAGCTTTCTTT
NA	TRBV15	TRBJ1-2	NA	CATSRGPTGDGYTF	TGTGCCACCAGCAGAGGCCCCACCGGGGATGGCTACACCTTC
NA	TRBV15	TRBJ1-1	once	CATSTEERNTEAFF	TGTGCCACCAGCACGGAGGAGCGGAACACTGAAGCTTTCTTT
TRBD1	TRBV6-6	TRBJ1-4	NA	CASSRSTGGNEKLFF	TGTGCCAGCAGTCGCTCGACAGGGGGGAATGAAAAACTGTTTTTT
NA	TRBV19	TRBJ2-7	NA	CASSATSGEQYF	TGTGCCAGTAGTGCCACCTCGGGCGAGCAGTACTTC
NA	TRBV5-1	TRBJ2-1	NA	CASSPGLSYNEQFF	TGCGCCAGCAGCCCAGGGCTCTCCTACAATGAGCAGTTCTTC
NA	TRBV29-1	TRBJ1-3	NA	CSVGHNGNTIYF	TGCAGCGTTGGACACAATGGAAACACCATATATTTT
TRBD1	TRBV28	TRBJ2-7	NA	CASSLTGDSYEQYF	TGTGCCAGCAGTTTGACAGGGGACTCCTACGAGCAGTACTTC
TRBD1	TRBV14	TRBJ2-2	NA	CASSQFGQGIGELFF	TGTGCCAGCAGCCAATTTGGACAGGGGATCGGGGAGCTGTTTTTT
NA	TRBV4-3	TRBJ2-1	NA	CASSQPRGPGMGEQFF	TGCGCCAGCAGCCAACCGCGGGGACCGGGAATGGGTGAGCAGTTCTTC
NA	TRBV7-9	TRBJ1-4	few	CASSYPGRPNEKLFF	TGTGCCAGCAGCTATCCGGGGAGACCTAATGAAAAACTGTTTTTT
NA	TRBV4-2	TRBJ1-2	NA	CASSQVDTGYGYTF	TGTGCCAGCAGCCAAGTTGATACTGGCTATGGCTACACCTTC
TRBD1	TRBV7-9	TRBJ1-1	NA	CASSSPGQGGGNTEAFF	TGTGCCAGCAGCTCGCCGGGACAGGGTGGTGGGAACACTGAAGCTTTCTTT
NA	TRBV18	TRBJ2-4	NA	CASSPVGRPAKNIQYF	TGTGCCAGCTCACCAGTTGGCAGGCCGGCCAAAAACATTCAGTACTTC
NA	TRBV7-3	TRBJ2-1	NA	CASSPQGNEQFF	TGTGCCAGCAGCCCACAGGGTAATGAGCAGTTCTTC
NA	TRBV25-1	TRBJ2-3	NA	CASNPGRGTDTQYF	TGTGCCAGCAACCCGGGCAGGGGCACAGATACGCAGTATTTT
TRBD2	TRBV27	TRBJ2-7	NA	CASSPLNNLAGKYEQYF	TGTGCCAGCAGTCCACTTAACAACTTAGCGGGAAAGTACGAGCAGTACTTC
NA	TRBV28	TRBJ2-7	NA	CASSAAGQFSYEQYF	TGTGCCAGCAGTGCGGCAGGACAGTTCTCCTACGAGCAGTACTTC
NA	TRBV9	TRBJ2-2	NA	CASSLTTGGGELFF	TGTGCCAGCAGCCTCACCACCGGAGGGGGGGAGCTGTTTTTT
TRBD2	TRBV7-3	TRBJ2-1	few	CASSLIPSGSKDEQFF	TGTGCCAGCAGCTTAATCCCTAGCGGGTCAAAGGATGAGCAGTTCTTC
TRBD1	TRBV4-2	TRBJ1-1	NA	CASSQGDRMNTEAFF	TGTGCCAGCAGCCAAGGGGACAGGATGAACACTGAAGCTTTCTTT
NA	TRBV18	TRBJ2-1	NA	CASSPESGSYNEQFF	TGTGCCAGCTCACCAGAAAGCGGCTCCTACAATGAGCAGTTCTTC
TRBD2	TRBV13	TRBJ2-2	NA	CASSLLAGGTGELFF	TGTGCCAGCAGCTTATTAGCGGGAGGCACCGGGGAGCTGTTTTTT
NA	TRBV28	TRBJ1-1	NA	CASSFSVMNTEAFF	TGTGCCAGCAGTTTCTCAGTGATGAACACTGAAGCTTTCTTT
TRBD2	TRBV5-1	TRBJ2-7	NA	CASSSGLWASDEQYF	TGCGCCAGCAGCTCGGGACTATGGGCCTCTGACGAGCAGTACTTC